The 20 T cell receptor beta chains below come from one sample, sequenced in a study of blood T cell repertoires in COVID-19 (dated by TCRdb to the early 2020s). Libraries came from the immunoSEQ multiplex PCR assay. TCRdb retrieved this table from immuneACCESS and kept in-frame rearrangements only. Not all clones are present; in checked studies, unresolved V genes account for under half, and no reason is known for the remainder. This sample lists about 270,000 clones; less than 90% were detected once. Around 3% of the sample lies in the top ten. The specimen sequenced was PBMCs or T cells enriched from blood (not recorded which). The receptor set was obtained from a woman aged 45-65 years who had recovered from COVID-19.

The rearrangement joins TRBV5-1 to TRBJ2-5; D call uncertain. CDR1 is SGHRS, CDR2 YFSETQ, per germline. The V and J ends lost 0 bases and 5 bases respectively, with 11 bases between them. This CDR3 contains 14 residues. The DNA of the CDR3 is TGCGCCAGCAGCTTGGTTGTGTTTCGGGAGACCCAGTACTTC. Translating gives CASSLVVFRETQYF.

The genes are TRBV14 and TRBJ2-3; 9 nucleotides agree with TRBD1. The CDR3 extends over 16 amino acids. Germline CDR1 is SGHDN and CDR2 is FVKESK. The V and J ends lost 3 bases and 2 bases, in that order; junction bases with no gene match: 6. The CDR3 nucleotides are TGTGCCAGCAGCCAGTCACCACAGGGGGCCACAGATACGCAGTATTTT. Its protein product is CASSQSPQGATDTQYF.

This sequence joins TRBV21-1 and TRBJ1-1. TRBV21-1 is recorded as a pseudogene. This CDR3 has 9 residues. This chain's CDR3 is CASSKASSF. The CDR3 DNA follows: TGTGCCAGCAGCAAAGCCTCCTCCTTT.

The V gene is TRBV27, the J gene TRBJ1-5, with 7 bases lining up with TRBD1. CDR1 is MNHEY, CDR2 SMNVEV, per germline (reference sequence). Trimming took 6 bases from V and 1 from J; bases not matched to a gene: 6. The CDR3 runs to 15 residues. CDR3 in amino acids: CASSPDRVSNQPQHF. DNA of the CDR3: TGTGCCAGCAGCCCCGACAGGGTGAGCAATCAGCCCCAGCATTTT.

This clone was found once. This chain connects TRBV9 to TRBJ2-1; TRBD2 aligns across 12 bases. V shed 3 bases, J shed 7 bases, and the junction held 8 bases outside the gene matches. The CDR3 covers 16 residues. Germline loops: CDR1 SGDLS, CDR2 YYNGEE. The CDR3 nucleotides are TGTGCCAGCAGCGGTCCTAGCGGGAGGGCCGGAAATGAGCAGTTCTTC. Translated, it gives CASSGPSGRAGNEQFF.

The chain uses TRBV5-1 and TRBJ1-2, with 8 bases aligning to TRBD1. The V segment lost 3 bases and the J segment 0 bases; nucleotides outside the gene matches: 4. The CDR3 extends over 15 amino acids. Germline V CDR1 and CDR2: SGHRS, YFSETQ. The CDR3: CASSSGQEANYGYTF. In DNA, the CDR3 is TGCGCCAGCAGCTCGGGACAGGAAGCTAACTATGGCTACACCTTC.

The CDR3: CASSQWQVSTDTQYF. CDR3 coding DNA: TGTGCCAGCAGCCAGTGGCAGGTTAGCACAGATACGCAGTATTTT. The chain has TRBV7-2 and TRBJ2-3; D gene uncertain. The CDR3 is made up of 15 amino acids. Per germline, CDR1 SGHTA and CDR2 FQGNSA. V lost 5 bases to trimming and J lost 0 bases, with 12 bases between them.

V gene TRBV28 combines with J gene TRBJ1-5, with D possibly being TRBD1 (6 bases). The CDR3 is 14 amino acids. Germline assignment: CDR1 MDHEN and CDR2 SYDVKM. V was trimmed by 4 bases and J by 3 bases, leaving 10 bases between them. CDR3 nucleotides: TGTGCCAGCAGTTATTTGGGGGCCAATCAGCCCCAGCATTTT. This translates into CASSYLGANQPQHF.

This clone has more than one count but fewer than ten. The CDR3 coding sequence is TGTGCCAGCAGCTTGGGAGGACAGGGTCGCAATCAGCCCCAGCATTTT. Translation: CASSLGGQGRNQPQHF. The gene calls are TRBV5-6 and TRBJ1-5; TRBD1 matches 8 bases. Germline CDR1 and CDR2: SGHDT and YYEEEE. V shed 0 bases, J shed 2 bases, and the junction held 4 bases outside the gene matches. The CDR3 extends over 16 amino acids.

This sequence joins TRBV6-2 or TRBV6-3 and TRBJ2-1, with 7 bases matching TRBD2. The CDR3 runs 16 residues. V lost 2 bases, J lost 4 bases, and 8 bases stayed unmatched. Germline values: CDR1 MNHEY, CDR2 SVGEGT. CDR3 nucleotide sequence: TGTGCCAGCAGTTACCAGCGAGCGGGATGGTACAATGAGCAGTTCTTC. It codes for CASSYQRAGWYNEQFF.

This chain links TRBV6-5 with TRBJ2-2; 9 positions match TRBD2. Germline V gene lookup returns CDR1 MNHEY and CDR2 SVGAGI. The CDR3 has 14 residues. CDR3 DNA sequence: TGTGCAAATAGCGGGAGCGAGAACACCGGGGAGCTGTTTTTT. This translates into CANSGSENTGELFF.

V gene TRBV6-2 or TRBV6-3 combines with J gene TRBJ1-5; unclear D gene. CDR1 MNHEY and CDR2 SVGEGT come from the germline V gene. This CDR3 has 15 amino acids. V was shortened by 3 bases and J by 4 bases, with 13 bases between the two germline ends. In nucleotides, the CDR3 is TGTGCCAGCAGTTATCAGTCCTTTTTTAATCAGCCCCAGCATTTT. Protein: CASSYQSFFNQPQHF.

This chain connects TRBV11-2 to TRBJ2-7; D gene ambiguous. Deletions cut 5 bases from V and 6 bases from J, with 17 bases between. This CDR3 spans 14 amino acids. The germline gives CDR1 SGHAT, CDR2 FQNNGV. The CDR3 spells CASSPLRPRPEQYF. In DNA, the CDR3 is TGTGCCAGCAGCCCCCTACGTCCCCGCCCCGAGCAGTACTTC.

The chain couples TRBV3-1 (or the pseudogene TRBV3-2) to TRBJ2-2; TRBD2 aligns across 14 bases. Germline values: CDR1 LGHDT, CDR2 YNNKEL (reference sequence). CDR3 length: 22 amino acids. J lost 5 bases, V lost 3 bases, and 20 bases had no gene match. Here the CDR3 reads CASSHSTGTSGRFSRGTGELFF. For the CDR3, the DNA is TGTGCCAGCAGCCATTCCACCGGGACTAGCGGGAGATTTTCAAGGGGTACCGGGGAGCTGTTTTTT.

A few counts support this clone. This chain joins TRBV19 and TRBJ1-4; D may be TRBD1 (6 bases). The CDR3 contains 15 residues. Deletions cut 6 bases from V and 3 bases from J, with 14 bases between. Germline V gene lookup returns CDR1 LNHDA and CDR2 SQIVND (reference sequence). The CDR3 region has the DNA TGTGCCAGTAGAAAACAGGGCTTGGCTAATGAAAAACTGTTTTTT. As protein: CASRKQGLANEKLFF.

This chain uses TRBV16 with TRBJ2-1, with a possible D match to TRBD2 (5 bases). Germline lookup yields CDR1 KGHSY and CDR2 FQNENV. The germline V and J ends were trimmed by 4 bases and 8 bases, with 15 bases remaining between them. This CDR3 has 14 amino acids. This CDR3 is CASSPRARGHEQFF. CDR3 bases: TGTGCCAGCAGCCCCCGGGCCCGAGGGCATGAGCAGTTCTTC.

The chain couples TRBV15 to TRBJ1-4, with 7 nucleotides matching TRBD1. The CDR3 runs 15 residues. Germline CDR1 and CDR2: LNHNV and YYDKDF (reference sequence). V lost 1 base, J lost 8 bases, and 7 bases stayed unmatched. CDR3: CATSRARGLGEKLFF. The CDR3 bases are TGTGCCACCAGCAGAGCAAGGGGGCTGGGAGAAAAACTGTTTTTT.

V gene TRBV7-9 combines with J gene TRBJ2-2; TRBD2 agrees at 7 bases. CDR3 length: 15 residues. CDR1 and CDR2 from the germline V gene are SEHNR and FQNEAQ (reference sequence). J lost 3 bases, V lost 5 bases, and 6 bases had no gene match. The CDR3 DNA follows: TGTGCCAGCAGCGCGAGCGGGACCTACACCGGGGAGCTGTTTTTT. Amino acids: CASSASGTYTGELFF. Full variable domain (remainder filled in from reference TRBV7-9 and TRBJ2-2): DTGVSQNPRHKITKRGQNVTFRCDPISEHNRLYWYRQTLGQGPEFLTYFQNEAQLEKSRLLSDRFSAERPKGSFSTLEIQRTEQGDSAMYLCASSASGTYTGELFFGEGSRLTVL.

DNA for the CDR3: TGCGCCAGCAGCCAATCCCGGGGGACGTACTCTGGAAACACCATATATTTT. Translation: CASSQSRGTYSGNTIYF. The rearrangement joins TRBV4-3 to TRBJ1-3, with D perhaps TRBD1 (5 bases). V was shortened by 2 bases and J by 0 bases, with 14 bases between the two germline ends. The V gene's germline CDR1 is LGHNA and CDR2 YSLEER. This CDR3 has 17 residues.

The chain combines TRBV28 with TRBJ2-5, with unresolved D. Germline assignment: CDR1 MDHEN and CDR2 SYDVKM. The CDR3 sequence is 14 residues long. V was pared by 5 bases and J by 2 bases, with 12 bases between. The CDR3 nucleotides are TGTGCCAGCAGTCTTTTTGCGGTTCAAGAGACCCAGTACTTC. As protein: CASSLFAVQETQYF.